Sequencing of this T cell receptor (beta chain) was carried out in a study of prognosis after radiotherapy for stage I lung cancer. Findings and caveats of the study: Usage of the TRBV and TRBJ genes (in patients with versus without metastases) was reportedly different.

Researchers used two-round multiplex PCR to amplify TCR beta CDR3 starting from genomic DNA. Each TRBV and TRBJ gene had its own primer in the first PCR round. During the second PCR round, universal primers were used. Using its own MiXCR run on the multiplex PCR reads, TCRdb lists one record per CDR3 protein. Of fewer than 25,000 distinct CDR3 sequences in the sample, 45% to 50% were seen once. Ten or more counts support this clonotype. What it recognizes is unknown. Trimming left V 1 base short and J 0 bases short, with 7 bases between. This CDR3 has 15 amino acids. Germline loops: CDR1 SNHLY, CDR2 FYNNEI.

V usage is TRBV2 and J usage is TRBJ1-5; D may be TRBD1 (6 bases). This clonotype was obtained from a donor aged 50 or older with non-small cell lung cancer. Sequencing was performed on PBMCs, taken before or after stereotactic body radiation therapy (not recorded which). The CDR3 reads CASSEGQASNQPQHF. CDR3 coding DNA: TGTGCCAGCAGTGAAGGACAGGCTAGCAATCAGCCCCAGCATTTT.